This entry lists 27 T cell receptor beta chains sequenced from one sample in a study of Ad26.COV2.S vaccination and SARS-CoV-2 variants. TCRdb's copy holds only in-frame clones and misses some; the assay was immunoSEQ multiplex PCR. The repertoire holds around 170,000 clones, with approximately 88% as singletons. Sequencing was performed on peripheral blood, taken after recovery from COVID-19. The receptors come from a human donor who had recovered from COVID-19.

The chain recombines TRBV4-1 with TRBJ1-2; no reliable D call. This CDR3 is 15 amino acids long. Trimming removed 1 base from V and 2 bases from J, with 11 bases in between. CDR1 is MGHRA, CDR2 YSYEKL, per germline. The CDR3 reads CASSQGDQLNYGYTF. CDR3 in DNA: TGCGCCAGCAGCCAAGGGGATCAACTAAACTATGGCTACACCTTC.

This clone was observed a handful of times. V gene TRBV4-1 combines with J gene TRBJ2-2; the D gene is possibly TRBD1 (5 bases). Germline assignment: CDR1 MGHRA and CDR2 YSYEKL. V dropped 2 bases and J dropped 1 base, with 8 bases sitting between them. The CDR3 runs to 15 residues. The CDR3 spells CASSQWQGNTGELFF. The CDR3 region has the DNA TGCGCCAGCAGCCAATGGCAGGGGAACACCGGGGAGCTGTTTTTT.

This clone has at least ten counts. DNA of the CDR3: TGTGCCATCAGCAACCCCCGGGGGGAGCAGTACTTC. It specifies CAISNPRGEQYF. This sequence joins TRBV10-3 and TRBJ2-7; the D gene is possibly TRBD2 (6 bases). The V gene's germline CDR1 is ENHRY and CDR2 SYGVKD. V was clipped by 6 bases and J by 7 bases, with 13 bases between them. The CDR3 has 12 residues.

V and J are TRBV5-5 and TRBJ1-2; perhaps TRBD1 as D (6 bases). V lost 0 bases to trimming and J lost 7 bases, with 10 bases between them. CDR3 length equals 13 residues. Germline-derived CDR1 and CDR2 are SGHKS and YYEKEE (reference sequence). DNA of the CDR3: TGTGCCAGCAGCTTGGAGGGGGGCTCTGGCTACACCTTC. It codes for CASSLEGGSGYTF.

The rearrangement uses TRBV7-2 and TRBJ2-3, with TRBD1 matching 10 bases. This CDR3 is built from 14 residues. The V and J ends lost 6 bases and 3 bases, in that order; junction bases with no gene match: 3. Germline V gene lookup returns CDR1 SGHTA and CDR2 FQGNSA. CDR3 sequence (DNA): TGTGCCAGCAGTTGGACAGGGGGTACAGATACGCAGTATTTT. It is translated as CASSWTGGTDTQYF.

This clone was observed once. CDR3 bases: TGCGCCAGCAGCTACAGGGGGCCCACAGATACGCAGTATTTT. It codes for CASSYRGPTDTQYF. The rearrangement uses TRBV5-1 and TRBJ2-3, with 9 bases identical to TRBD1. CDR1 and CDR2 from the germline V gene are SGHRS and YFSETQ. J gave up 2 bases and V 3 bases, and 1 base lay outside the gene matches. The CDR3 contains 14 residues.

The chain employs TRBV7-8 and TRBJ1-6; possible D gene TRBD1, 5 bases. With 6 bases removed from V and 10 bases from J, the gap between germline ends came to 16 bases. CDR3 length: 14 residues. Germline CDR1 and CDR2: SGHVS and FQNEAQ. For the CDR3, the DNA is TGTGCCAGCAGTCTAACAGCGAGGGGCTCACCCCTCCACTTT. Protein: CASSLTARGSPLHF. The entire variable domain, with the rest obtained from reference TRBV7-8 and TRBJ1-6, is as follows: GAGVSQSPRYKVAKRGQDVALRCDPISGHVSLFWYQQALGQGPEFLTYFQNEAQLDKSGLPSDRFFAERPEGSVSTLKIQRTQQEDSAVYLCASSLTARGSPLHFGNGTRLTVT.

The rearrangement links TRBV5-1 to TRBJ1-5, with D possibly matching TRBD1 (6 bases). V dropped 2 bases and J dropped 6 bases, with 15 bases sitting between them. Germline assignment: CDR1 SGHRS and CDR2 YFSETQ. The CDR3 consists of 15 residues. The CDR3 reads CASSLQSGVGQPQHF. The CDR3 coding sequence is TGCGCCAGCAGCTTACAATCAGGGGTTGGTCAGCCCCAGCATTTT.

This chain connects TRBV5-1 to TRBJ2-7; D is ambiguous. The CDR3 has 13 amino acids. Germline V gene sequence: CDR1 SGHRS, CDR2 YFSETQ. V lost 8 bases and J lost 0, with 12 bases in between. The CDR3 loop reads CASSDGSSYEQYF. The CDR3 region has the DNA TGCGCCAGTTCAGATGGGTCCTCCTACGAGCAGTACTTC.

This chain joins TRBV11-2 and TRBJ2-7; D is uncertain. The V and J ends lost 0 bases and 4 bases respectively, with 13 bases between them. Germline V CDR1 and CDR2: SGHAT, FQNNGV. The length of the CDR3 is 15 residues. The CDR3 sequence is CASSLDVTGFYEQYF. As DNA, the CDR3 is TGTGCCAGCAGCTTAGATGTTACGGGTTTTTACGAGCAGTACTTC. Complete variable domain (other parts from reference TRBV11-2 and TRBJ2-7): EAGVAQSPRYKIIEKRQSVAFWCNPISGHATLYWYQQILGQGPKLLIQFQNNGVVDDSQLPKDRFSAERLKGVDSTLKIQPAKLEDSAVYLCASSLDVTGFYEQYFGPGTRLTVT.

The genes are TRBV12-3 or TRBV12-4 and TRBJ2-1; D possibly uses TRBD1 or TRBD2 (5 bases each). There are 12 residues in the CDR3. Trimming cost V 6 bases and J 9 bases, with 12 bases left between them. The CDR3 spells CASSLWDGEQFF. The DNA of the CDR3 is TGTGCCAGCAGCCTGTGGGACGGTGAGCAGTTCTTC.

This clone has more than one count but fewer than ten. The chain employs TRBV2 and TRBJ1-6; D uncertain. V was trimmed by 3 bases and J by 10 bases, leaving 10 bases between them. Per the germline V gene, CDR1 is SNHLY and CDR2 is FYNNEI. The CDR3 length is 13 residues. CDR3 in DNA: TGTGCCAGCAGTGACGAGCTGGGGTCACCCCTCCACTTT. Translating gives CASSDELGSPLHF.

The count of this clone is one. The rearrangement links TRBV5-6 to TRBJ2-7; D uncertain. Germline V lookup: CDR1 SGHDT, CDR2 YYEEEE. The CDR3 loop spans 13 amino acids. The germline V and J ends were trimmed by 2 bases and 7 bases, with 13 bases remaining between them. DNA of the CDR3: TGTGCCAGCAGCTTCTTGGAGAGAGGAGAGCAGTACTTC. This translates into CASSFLERGEQYF.

The J gene is TRBJ1-4, the V gene TRBV5-1; D not resolved. V dropped 0 bases and J dropped 4 bases, with 4 bases sitting between them. This CDR3 region has 13 residues. Germline V gene lookup returns CDR1 SGHRS and CDR2 YFSETQ. In DNA form, the CDR3 reads TGCGCCAGCAGCTTGGGACTTAATGAAAAACTGTTTTTT. Encoded protein: CASSLGLNEKLFF.

This CDR3 reads CATSRDKGLIYEQYF. CDR3 coding DNA: TGTGCCACCAGCAGAGATAAGGGTCTGATCTACGAGCAGTACTTC. The chain links TRBV15 to TRBJ2-7, with D unresolved. Per germline, CDR1 LNHNV and CDR2 YYDKDF (reference sequence). CDR3 length: 15 residues. The V and J ends lost 0 bases and 3 bases respectively, with 12 bases between them.

The chain uses TRBV9 and TRBJ2-2, with unresolved D. Looked up from germline, CDR1 is SGDLS and CDR2 is YYNGEE. This CDR3 spans 17 amino acids. V was pared by 2 bases and J by 1 base, with 15 bases between. CDR3 nucleotide sequence: TGTGCCAGCAGCGTCGGATTTCCCGGCGGGAACACCGGGGAGCTGTTTTTT. This encodes CASSVGFPGGNTGELFF.

The chain has TRBV24-1 and TRBJ2-3, with unresolved D. The CDR3 covers 16 residues. Trimming cost V 3 bases and J 4 bases, with 16 bases left between them. Germline-derived CDR1 and CDR2 are KGHDR and SFDVKD. The CDR3 here is CATSDNESPYPDTQYF. CDR3 coding DNA: TGTGCCACCAGTGATAACGAGTCGCCTTACCCAGATACGCAGTATTTT.

CDR3 protein: CASSLFGSSYNEQFF. In DNA form, the CDR3 reads TGTGCCAGCAGCTTGTTCGGGAGCTCCTACAATGAGCAGTTCTTC. The chain recombines TRBV5-8 with TRBJ2-1; possibly TRBD2 for D (6 bases). Looked up from germline, CDR1 is SGHTS and CDR2 is YDEGEE. This CDR3 spans 15 amino acids. V was trimmed by 1 base and J by 0 bases, leaving 8 bases between them.

The chain joins TRBV7-2 to TRBJ1-2; D unclear. The CDR3 covers 13 residues. Trimming removed 1 base at V and 3 bases at J, with 6 bases between. CDR1 SGHTA and CDR2 FQGNSA come from the germline V gene. The CDR3 nucleotides read TGTGCCAGCAGCTTAGAGGAAGACTATGGCTACACCTTC. It yields the protein CASSLEEDYGYTF.

The chain is built from TRBV15 and TRBJ1-2, with D uncertain. The CDR3 sequence is 13 residues long. The germline V gene encodes CDR1 LNHNV and CDR2 YYDKDF (reference sequence). Trimming removed 1 base from V and 2 bases from J, with 5 bases in between. CDR3: CATSRVGNYGYTF. In DNA, the CDR3 is TGTGCCACCAGCAGAGTAGGGAACTATGGCTACACCTTC.

This rearrangement joins TRBV11-2 to TRBJ2-1, with 7 positions matching TRBD2. CDR1 is SGHAT, CDR2 FQNNGV, per germline. The length of the CDR3 is 15 residues. The J segment lost 7 bases and the V segment lost 1 base, leaving 7 bases of the junction unmatched. CDR3 residues: CASSLVGRMLNEQFF. The CDR3 nucleotides are TGTGCCAGCAGCTTAGTCGGGAGGATGTTAAATGAGCAGTTCTTC.

The chain couples TRBV10-3 to TRBJ2-5, with 7 nucleotides matching TRBD2. The V gene's germline CDR1 is ENHRY and CDR2 SYGVKD. This CDR3 has 16 residues. The V gene end was trimmed by 2 bases and the J gene end by 4 bases; junction bases not matched to a gene: 10. The CDR3 sequence is CAISEQLREFTETQYF. The CDR3 region has the DNA TGTGCCATCAGTGAGCAGCTGCGGGAGTTCACAGAGACCCAGTACTTC.

The rearrangement links TRBV13 to TRBJ1-6; D is perhaps TRBD1 (6 bases). The CDR3 covers 16 residues. CDR1 is PRHDT, CDR2 FYEKMQ, per germline (reference sequence). V lost 0 bases and J lost 6, with 12 bases in between. The CDR3 nucleotides read TGTGCCAGCAGCTTAGGAACAGGGAGGGTTAATTCACCCCTCCACTTT. This sequence encodes CASSLGTGRVNSPLHF.

The CDR3 nucleotides read TGTGCCAGCTCGCTCACGCGGGACGGAGTTAAGGAAAAACTGTTTTTT. It codes for CASSLTRDGVKEKLFF. The chain recombines TRBV18 with TRBJ1-4; tentatively, D is TRBD1 (5 bases). V was pared by 6 bases and J by 8 bases, with 22 bases between. The germline gives CDR1 KGHSH, CDR2 LQKENI. The length of the CDR3 is 16 residues.

This clone turned up a few times. V gene TRBV29-1 combines with J gene TRBJ2-3; 12 bases match TRBD2. There are 14 residues in the CDR3. The J segment lost 0 bases and the V segment lost 6 bases, leaving 1 base of the junction unmatched. Per germline, CDR1 SQVTM and CDR2 ANQGSEA. CDR3 DNA sequence: TGCAGCGTCGGACTAGCGGGGAGCACAGATACGCAGTATTTT. The encoded protein is CSVGLAGSTDTQYF.

CDR3 in amino acids: CASSTSTGYGYTF. As DNA, the CDR3 is TGTGCCAGCAGTACCTCGACTGGCTATGGCTACACCTTC. This chain links TRBV27 with TRBJ1-2; no definite D call. This CDR3 is 13 amino acids long. The germline V gene encodes CDR1 MNHEY and CDR2 SMNVEV (reference sequence). Trimming pared 5 bases from V and 4 bases from J, leaving 11 bases between.

This rearrangement joins TRBV9 to TRBJ1-2; 8 nucleotides match TRBD1. After removal of 5 bases from V and 3 bases from J, the junction contained 9 bases not matched to a gene. The CDR3 loop spans 15 amino acids. Germline lookup yields CDR1 SGDLS and CDR2 YYNGEE. The CDR3 spells CASSPGTGRDYGYTF. The CDR3 DNA reads TGTGCCAGCAGTCCTGGGACAGGTCGTGACTATGGCTACACCTTC.